The sequence of this T cell receptor (beta chain) was determined in a study of response to subunit inactivated influenza vaccine. Concerning this clonotype itself: Its antigen remains unidentified.

Study-level results: Authors proposed each seasonal influenza vaccination draws in few new T cells.

This CDR3 contains 14 residues. CDR1 and CDR2 (germline): MNHEY, SVGAGI. Between the trimmed V and J ends, which lost 0 bases and 4 bases, there was a span of 10 bases. In TCRdb, the RT-PCR reads were re-called with MiXCR into one record per CDR3 protein. This sample yields roughly 710,000 distinct CDR3 sequences, of which 11% to 15% are seen a single time; less than 8.5% belongs to the top ten. This specimen was PBMCs from blood, taken roughly 15 days before vaccination. The rearrangement uses TRBV6-5 and TRBJ2-7, with D perhaps given as TRBD1 or TRBD2 (5 bases each). This receptor was obtained from a man in his fifties who received an inactivated influenza vaccine. The CDR3 protein is CASSYSGAGYEQYF. CDR3 DNA sequence: TGTGCCAGCAGTTACTCTGGGGCGGGTTACGAGCAGTACTTC.